This TCR beta chain was observed in a study of blood T cell repertoires in COVID-19. This CDR3 region has 13 residues. Trimming removed 5 bases from V and 4 bases from J, with 12 bases in between. CDR1 and CDR2 (germline): KGHSH, LQKENI. Authors' analysis steps: It was from reference gene primer amplification that nucleated cell counts were estimated. Repertoires were generated with immunoSEQ multiplex PCR, while TCRdb's copy carries only in-frame clones and drops some. V, J and clone size derive from that table, while D and trimming were established from the DNA sequence. Altogether approximately 92,000 clones are present, 80% to 85% being singletons, with the ten largest covering around 2%.

The chain carries TRBV18 and TRBJ2-7; D uncertain. Source material: peripheral blood. The source is a man in his 70s with active or convalescent COVID-19. The CDR3 sequence: CASSAGSTYEQYF. As DNA, the CDR3 is TGTGCCAGCTCAGCAGGATCCACTTACGAGCAGTACTTC.